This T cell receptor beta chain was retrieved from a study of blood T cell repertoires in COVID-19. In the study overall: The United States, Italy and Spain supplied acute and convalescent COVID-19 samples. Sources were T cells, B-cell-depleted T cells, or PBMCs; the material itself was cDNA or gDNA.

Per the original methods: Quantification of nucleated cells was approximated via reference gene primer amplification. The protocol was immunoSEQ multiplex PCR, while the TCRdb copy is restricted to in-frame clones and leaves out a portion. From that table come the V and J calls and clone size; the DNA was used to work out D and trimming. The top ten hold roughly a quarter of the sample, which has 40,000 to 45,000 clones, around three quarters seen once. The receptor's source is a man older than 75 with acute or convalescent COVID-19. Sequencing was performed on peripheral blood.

CDR3 bases: TGTGCCAGCAGCTCTGACTCTGGAGAGACCCAGTACTTC. Translation gives CASSSDSGETQYF. The chain links TRBV9 to TRBJ2-5; D is unclear. Germline loops: CDR1 SGDLS, CDR2 YYNGEE. The CDR3 extends over 13 amino acids. Trimming cost V 4 bases and J 4 bases, with 11 bases left between them.